Sequencing of this T cell receptor beta chain was carried out in a study of tumor and adjacent non-tumor tissue in lung cancer. Whole-study context: The cohort had 12 adenocarcinoma, a couple of squamous cell and 1 small cell patients.

Three rounds of nested PCR, following a modified ARM-PCR protocol, produced the TCRbeta library. TCRdb processed the multiplex PCR reads anew with MiXCR; each CDR3 protein has one entry. The table shows roughly 82,000 distinct CDR3 sequences, with 76% occurring only once. Study-level results: Compared with tumor, normal lung showed significantly lower TCR diversity. In normal lung, the top 100 clones were significantly more dominant than in tumor.

This sample's RNA came from whole unsorted tissue. This non-tumor lung sample came from over 3 cm beyond the tumor edge. Donors were chemotherapy-naive, newly diagnosed lung cancer surgical patients in China, August–late 2014. Comments on this clonotype: Its target is unknown. One junction end does not reproduce the germline sequence, and a read error may be involved.

The receptor was derived from a woman aged 45-60 years with non-small cell lung cancer. Sample: distant non-tumor lung tissue.

Here the CDR3 reads CASNHEQHF. CDR3 in DNA: TGTGCCAGCAACCACGAGCAGCATTTC. This chain connects TRBV6-1 to TRBJ2-7; no reliable D call. This CDR3 is built from 9 residues. Germline CDR1 is MNHNS and CDR2 is SASEGT.